Sequencing of this TCR beta chain was carried out in a study of naive and memory T cell subsets. Findings and caveats of the study: Diversity fell and Gini index rose from naive through CM, EM, EMRA. Naive repertoires, especially CD8, held a few larger clonotypes, possibly memory cells re-expressing CD45RA.

Per germline, CDR1 SGHRS and CDR2 YFSETQ. The CDR3 contains 17 residues. Trimming removed 4 bases from V and 4 bases from J, with 23 bases in between. An equimolar mix of two oligonucleotides served as the beta constant-region primer for TRBC1 and TRBC2. Four rounds of PCR amplified the ligated cDNA using nested alpha and beta constant-region primers plus SP2. TCRdb independently ran MiXCR on the UMI-ligation and nested PCR reads; one entry per CDR3 protein. Here the sample spans approximately 150,000 distinct CDR3 sequences, roughly 20% being singletons. This clonotype turned up a few times. Its antigen is unidentified.

V and J are TRBV5-1 and TRBJ2-5; the D gene could be TRBD1 or TRBD2 (5 bases each). The source is a human donor in good health. The sequencing input was naive CD4+ T cells from blood. The CDR3 coding sequence is TGCGCCAGCAGCCCGACCGGGACCCATGCTCCGGGAGAGACCCAGTACTTC. Protein: CASSPTGTHAPGETQYF. Full variable domain (missing parts from reference TRBV5-1 and TRBJ2-5): KAGVTQTPRYLIKTRGQQVTLSCSPISGHRSVSWYQQTPGQGLQFLFEYFSETQRNKGNFPGRFSGRQFSNSRSEMNVSTLELGDSALYLCASSPTGTHAPGETQYFGPGTRLLVL.